These 18 T cell receptor beta chains were all obtained from the same sample, sequenced in a study of blood T cell repertoires in COVID-19. The method was immunoSEQ multiplex PCR; TCRdb's version includes in-frame clones alone and lacks a portion of them. Of about 100,000 clones listed, roughly 92% are singletons. The source material was peripheral blood. All receptors derive from a man between 65 and 85 years old with acute or convalescent COVID-19.

This chain links TRBV9 with TRBJ2-1, with D possibly matching TRBD2 (6 bases). The germline V gene has CDR1 SGDLS and CDR2 YYNGEE. This CDR3 is 15 amino acids long. Trimming removed 4 bases at V and 0 bases at J, with 11 bases between. CDR3 protein: CASSPRTNSYNEQFF. As DNA, the CDR3 is TGTGCCAGCAGCCCCCGGACTAACTCCTACAATGAGCAGTTCTTC. Looking up the rest from reference TRBV9 and TRBJ2-1 gives the full variable domain: DSGVTQTPKHLITATGQRVTLRCSPRSGDLSVYWYQQSLDQGLQFLIQYYNGEERAKGNILERFSAQQFPDLHSELNLSSLELGDSALYFCASSPRTNSYNEQFFGPGTRLTVL.

The genes are TRBV6-5 and TRBJ1-5; TRBD1 might be the D (5 bases). V was pared by 6 bases and J by 9 bases, with 15 bases between. CDR1 is MNHEY, CDR2 SVGAGI, per germline. The CDR3 length is 13 residues. The CDR3 protein is CASRHRSLGPQHF. The CDR3 DNA is TGTGCCAGCAGGCACAGGTCCCTGGGGCCCCAGCATTTT.

The chain combines TRBV10-3 with TRBJ1-2; no definite D call. The CDR3 runs 14 residues. V lost 0 bases, J lost 8 bases, and 13 bases lay in between. The germline gives CDR1 ENHRY, CDR2 SYGVKD. The CDR3 nucleotides are TGTGCCATCAGTGAGTCCGCTCTTCGCGAAGGCTACACCTTC. It specifies CAISESALREGYTF.

This sequence joins TRBV14 and TRBJ1-2; TRBD1 aligns across 7 bases. V lost 4 bases and J lost 1; bases outside the gene matches: 3. From germline, CDR1 is SGHDN and CDR2 FVKESK. The CDR3 is 14 amino acids. The CDR3 DNA follows: TGTGCCAGCAGCCGGACAGGCGGTAACTATGGCTACACCTTC. Translation: CASSRTGGNYGYTF.

The chain is built from TRBV7-9 and TRBJ1-1, with D uncertain. From germline, CDR1 is SEHNR and CDR2 FQNEAQ (reference sequence). The CDR3 has 15 residues. Between the trimmed V and J ends, which lost 1 base and 5 bases, there was a span of 14 bases. The CDR3, as DNA: TGTGCCAGCAGCTTAGGCTCCGGGATGTGGACTGAAGCTTTCTTT. Protein: CASSLGSGMWTEAFF.

The chain is built from TRBV28 and TRBJ1-3, with a possible D match to TRBD1 (6 bases). This CDR3 contains 16 residues. Trimming removed 5 bases at V and 0 bases at J, with 14 bases between. Germline CDR1 is MDHEN and CDR2 is SYDVKM. CDR3 bases: TGTGCCAGCAGTACCGGACAGCTTTCCTCTGGAAACACCATATATTTT. This translates into CASSTGQLSSGNTIYF.

This rearrangement joins TRBV19 to TRBJ1-6; TRBD1 matches 8 bases. This CDR3 region has 17 residues. Germline assignment: CDR1 LNHDA and CDR2 SQIVND (reference sequence). Losses at the gene ends were 4 bases for V and 0 bases for J; bases not matched to a gene: 5. This chain's CDR3 is CASSTGQDGSYNSPLHF. CDR3 coding DNA: TGTGCCAGTAGTACGGGACAGGATGGCTCCTATAATTCACCCCTCCACTTT.

The CDR3 spells CASAPLRDRTYSNQPQHF. The CDR3 nucleotides read TGTGCTAGTGCCCCGTTGAGGGACAGGACCTATAGCAATCAGCCCCAGCATTTT. V usage is TRBV12-5 and J usage is TRBJ1-5; TRBD1 matches 8 bases. The CDR3 sequence is 18 residues long. With V trimmed by 7 bases and J by 0 bases, 14 bases remained unmatched. Germline CDR1 reads LGHNT; CDR2 reads FRNRAP.

The rearrangement uses TRBV30 and TRBJ1-3, with D possibly being TRBD1 (6 bases). The CDR3 covers 16 residues. The germline V gene has CDR1 GTSNPN and CDR2 SVGIG (reference sequence). Trimming removed 2 bases at V and 0 bases at J, with 14 bases between. The DNA for the CDR3 is TGTGCCTGGAGTCTCTGGGGAGGGGGCTCTGGAAACACCATATATTTT. It encodes CAWSLWGGGSGNTIYF.

The chain couples TRBV6-2 or TRBV6-3 to TRBJ1-5, with 7 bases aligning to TRBD1. The CDR3 extends over 16 amino acids. V shed 5 bases and J 3 bases; nucleotides not matched to a gene: 10. Per germline, CDR1 MNHEY and CDR2 SVGEGT. CDR3: CASSDILGTVNQPQHF. CDR3 in DNA: TGTGCCAGCAGTGACATTCTGGGGACAGTCAATCAGCCCCAGCATTTT.

The chain couples TRBV7-6 to TRBJ1-5; D unresolved. The CDR3 totals 18 residues. Trimming took 6 bases from V and 0 from J, leaving 21 bases between them. Germline CDR1 and CDR2: SGHVS and FNYEAQ. The DNA of the CDR3 is TGTGCCAGCAGAAACCACCCTCGGGTCGAAAATAGCAATCAGCCCCAGCATTTT. This translates into CASRNHPRVENSNQPQHF.

The DNA for the CDR3 is TGCGCCAGCAGTACGCTAGCGGGGAGCCCCGGGGAGCTGTTTTTT. Protein product: CASSTLAGSPGELFF. V usage is TRBV5-1 and J usage is TRBJ2-2; 9 nucleotides match TRBD2. CDR1 and CDR2 (germline): SGHRS, YFSETQ. The CDR3 contains 15 residues. The ends lost 5 bases at V and 6 bases at J; junction bases unmatched: 8.

This chain uses TRBV2 with TRBJ2-6, with 11 bases lining up with TRBD1. CDR1 is SNHLY, CDR2 FYNNEI, per germline. The CDR3 loop spans 16 amino acids. V trimming: 3 bases; J trimming: 3 bases; junction bases outside the gene matches: 1. The CDR3 DNA follows: TGTGCCAGCAGTGAGGACAGGGGGCTTGGGGCCAACGTCCTGACTTTC. It yields the protein CASSEDRGLGANVLTF.

The J gene is TRBJ1-4, the V gene TRBV5-1, with D uncertain. CDR1 and CDR2 (germline): SGHRS, YFSETQ. The CDR3 runs to 13 residues. V lost 2 bases, J lost 7 bases, and 9 bases lay in between. The CDR3 DNA reads TGCGCCAGCAGCTTCCCGGGGAGTGAAAAACTGTTTTTT. Translated: CASSFPGSEKLFF.

This clone occurred a few times. Other DNA sequences within the sample encode an identical CDR3. The J gene is TRBJ2-1, the V gene TRBV28; TRBD2 aligns across 12 bases. Trimming at V came to 4 bases and at J to 4 bases, leaving 5 bases not matched to a gene. This CDR3 is built from 16 residues. Per germline, CDR1 MDHEN and CDR2 SYDVKM. CDR3 DNA: TGTGCCAGCAGTTCCCTTCTAGCGGGAGGGTACAATGAGCAGTTCTTC. Its protein is CASSSLLAGGYNEQFF.

The V call is TRBV7-6, the J call TRBJ1-5; perhaps TRBD1 as D (5 bases). Deletions cut 1 base from V and 6 bases from J, with 22 bases between. The length of the CDR3 is 18 residues. Germline assignment: CDR1 SGHVS and CDR2 FNYEAQ. CDR3 DNA: TGTGCCAGCAGCTTAGTACCCTTGGCAGGGAAGGTTTCTCAGCCCCAGCATTTT. Translation: CASSLVPLAGKVSQPQHF.

This chain uses TRBV5-4 with TRBJ2-5; 11 nucleotides agree with TRBD2. Germline CDR1 and CDR2: SGHNT and YYREEE (reference sequence). The CDR3 extends over 18 amino acids. V was pared by 3 bases and J by 5 bases, with 15 bases of the junction left unmatched. The CDR3 bases are TGTGCCAGCAGCTCGAGGGTGACTAGCGGGGCCGTCGGGGAGACCCAGTACTTC. Translation: CASSSRVTSGAVGETQYF.

This chain joins TRBV5-5 and TRBJ2-7, with 7 bases fitting TRBD2. Germline CDR1 reads SGHKS; CDR2 reads YYEKEE (reference sequence). The CDR3 length is 15 residues. The V and J ends lost 0 bases and 4 bases, in that order; junction bases with no gene match: 7. The CDR3 loop reads CASSLVRGGNYEQYF. DNA of the CDR3: TGTGCCAGCAGCTTGGTCCGGGGAGGGAATTACGAGCAGTACTTC.